The 21 T cell receptor beta chains in this list originate from one sample, sequenced in a study of T-cell memory formation after mild COVID-19. Each CDR3 protein gets one entry after TCRdb re-called the 5' RACE reads with MiXCR. The table has fewer than 550,000 distinct CDR3 sequences, 20% seen once. Specimen: PBMCs or a T cell subset sorted from them (not recorded which). These receptors were collected from an adult woman who had mild COVID-19 (a few samples of this study predate the infection). Cell type and time point are not known.

The chain joins TRBV12-3 or TRBV12-4 to TRBJ2-7; 8 bases are a match to TRBD2. The ends lost 6 bases at V and 4 bases at J; junction bases unmatched: 8. There are 14 residues in the CDR3. Here the CDR3 DNA reads TGTGCCAGCAGCCCGGGTAGCGGGAAGTACGAGCAGTACTTC. It codes for CASSPGSGKYEQYF.

The V call is TRBV30, the J call TRBJ2-1; D ambiguous. The germline V gene has CDR1 GTSNPN and CDR2 SVGIG (reference sequence). The CDR3 spans 16 residues. V shed 4 bases and J shed 8 bases, with 24 bases lying between them. CDR3 sequence reads: CAWTRKAIARWDEQFF. CDR3 sequence (DNA): TGTGCCTGGACCCGGAAGGCGATAGCCCGCTGGGATGAGCAGTTCTTC.

The rearrangement uses TRBV7-9 and TRBJ2-3; D may be TRBD1 (6 bases). This CDR3 is 16 amino acids long. CDR1 and CDR2 (germline): SEHNR, FQNEAQ (reference sequence). Between the trimmed V and J ends, which lost 10 bases and 8 bases, there was a span of 28 bases. The CDR3 loop reads CATGEGFGQWDLTQYF. DNA of the CDR3: TGTGCCACCGGCGAGGGCTTTGGACAGTGGGACCTTACGCAGTATTTT.

This clonotype was seen a handful of times. The V and J genes are TRBV7-2 and TRBJ2-5, with TRBD1 matching 8 bases. The CDR3 totals 15 residues. Germline lookup yields CDR1 SGHTA and CDR2 FQGNSA. V dropped 5 bases and J dropped 5; count of bases not matched to a gene: 10. CDR3 DNA: TGTGCCAGCAGCCCAGGGGGCGCTTTTTGGGAGACCCAGTACTTC. Protein: CASSPGGAFWETQYF.

The chain employs TRBV7-9 and TRBJ1-2; 7 bases are shared with TRBD1. CDR1 is SEHNR, CDR2 FQNEAQ, per germline (reference sequence). CDR3 length: 13 amino acids. With V trimmed by 1 base and J by 6 bases, 2 bases remained unmatched. Written as DNA, the CDR3 is TGTGCCAGCAGCTTAGGAGGGGGCAATGGCTACACCTTC. Protein sequence: CASSLGGGNGYTF.

The genes are TRBV11-2 and TRBJ2-2; the match to TRBD2 covers 8 bases. Germline trimming cut 2 bases from V and 5 bases from J; bases unmatched to any gene: 10. Germline CDR1 is SGHAT and CDR2 is FQNNGV. The CDR3 is 17 residues long. CDR3 loop: CASSLIIREGRTGELFF. The CDR3 DNA reads as TGTGCCAGCAGCTTAATTATACGGGAGGGCAGGACCGGGGAGCTGTTTTTT. Combining the CDR3 with reference TRBV11-2 and TRBJ2-2 gives the whole variable domain EAGVAQSPRYKIIEKRQSVAFWCNPISGHATLYWYQQILGQGPKLLIQFQNNGVVDDSQLPKDRFSAERLKGVDSTLKIQPAKLEDSAVYLCASSLIIREGRTGELFFGEGSRLTVL.

The J gene is TRBJ2-5, the V gene TRBV7-9, with 7 bases identical to TRBD1. J lost 1 base, V lost 2 bases, and 7 bases had no gene match. Germline V gene data show CDR1 as SEHNR and CDR2 as FQNEAQ (reference sequence). The CDR3 extends over 16 amino acids. The CDR3: CASSLHTGAFQETQYF. The CDR3 DNA sequence: TGTGCCAGCAGCTTACACACAGGGGCCTTCCAAGAGACCCAGTACTTC.

V usage is TRBV7-9 and J usage is TRBJ2-7; D might be TRBD1 (5 bases). Germline CDR1 and CDR2: SEHNR and FQNEAQ (reference sequence). V dropped 3 bases and J dropped 7 bases, with 16 bases sitting between them. The CDR3 runs to 14 residues. The CDR3 region is CASSLVPTVWEQYF. The CDR3, as DNA: TGTGCCAGCAGCTTGGTTCCGACAGTTTGGGAGCAGTACTTC.

This clonotype was found a few times. This chain joins TRBV27 and TRBJ2-1, with 7 bases fitting TRBD2. Unmatched junction bases numbered 9, after V lost 5 bases and J lost 5 bases. CDR1 and CDR2 from the germline V gene are MNHEY and SMNVEV (reference sequence). The CDR3 extends over 15 amino acids. CDR3 in DNA: TGTGCCAGCAGTCCTTCGAGGACTAGTCACAATGAGCAGTTCTTC. Residues: CASSPSRTSHNEQFF.

This chain connects TRBV3-1 to TRBJ2-7; either TRBD1 or TRBD2 may supply D (5 bases each). The V end lost 1 base, the J end lost 1 base, and 11 bases lay between the germline ends. Germline V gives CDR1 LGHDT, CDR2 YNNKEL (reference sequence). The CDR3 extends over 15 amino acids. Here the CDR3 reads CASSQAGRSSYEQYF. The CDR3 DNA follows: TGTGCCAGCAGCCAAGCGGGGCGCTCTTCCTACGAGCAGTACTTC.

The chain is built from TRBV7-6 and TRBJ1-3; 10 bases are shared with TRBD1. From germline, CDR1 is SGHVS and CDR2 FNYEAQ. The J segment lost 6 bases and the V segment lost 5 bases, leaving 10 bases of the junction unmatched. This CDR3 has 16 residues. CDR3 sequence reads: CASSINTGTGENTIYF. Written as DNA, the CDR3 is TGTGCCAGCAGCATAAATACCGGGACAGGGGAAAACACCATATATTTT. The whole variable domain, filled in from reference TRBV7-6 and TRBJ1-3, reads GAGVSQSPRYKVTKRGQDVALRCDPISGHVSLYWYRQALGQGPEFLTYFNYEAQQDKSGLPNDRFSAERPEGSISTLTIQRTEQRDSAMYRCASSINTGTGENTIYFGEGSWLTVV.

In its sample, this clonotype was seen a few times. J is TRBJ2-3 and V is TRBV19, with 10 positions matching TRBD2. The J segment lost 4 bases and the V segment lost 0 bases, leaving 4 bases of the junction unmatched. This CDR3 has 16 residues. Germline V gives CDR1 LNHDA, CDR2 SQIVND (reference sequence). In DNA form, the CDR3 reads TGTGCCAGTAGTATAGACGTCCTAGCGGGAGCAGATACGCAGTATTTT. Amino acids: CASSIDVLAGADTQYF.

The chain uses TRBV6-5 and TRBJ2-7, with D tentatively TRBD2 (6 bases). V was pared by 7 bases and J by 3 bases, with 19 bases between. CDR1 and CDR2 (germline): MNHEY, SVGAGI. This CDR3 spans 15 amino acids. The CDR3, as DNA: TGTGCCAGCACATTGGGGCGAGGAGGGTTCTACGAGCAGTACTTC. This gives the protein CASTLGRGGFYEQYF.

CDR3 nucleotides: TGCGCCAGCAGCCAAGGATTTGCGACAGCAACTAATGAAAAACTGTTTTTT. Residues: CASSQGFATATNEKLFF. The V and J genes are TRBV4-3 and TRBJ1-4, with D perhaps TRBD1 (5 bases). Germline CDR1 is LGHNA and CDR2 is YSLEER. The CDR3 is made up of 17 amino acids. V lost 1 base and J 0 bases, leaving 12 bases between the germline ends.

This clonotype was observed a handful of times. V gene TRBV5-1 combines with J gene TRBJ1-4, with TRBD1 identical over 8 bases. The CDR3 totals 15 residues. J lost 4 bases, V lost 5 bases, and 7 bases had no gene match. The germline V gene encodes CDR1 SGHRS and CDR2 YFSETQ. The CDR3 bases are TGCGCCAGCAGGATCGGACAGGGAGGTAATGAAAAACTGTTTTTT. Its protein product is CASRIGQGGNEKLFF.

This chain uses TRBV3-1 with TRBJ1-1, with TRBD1 matching over 8 bases. The CDR3 length is 18 residues. The V gene's germline CDR1 is LGHDT and CDR2 YNNKEL (reference sequence). V was clipped by 0 bases and J by 5 bases; unmatched bases: 14. The CDR3 is CASSQDGAGGPWLTEAFF. As DNA, the CDR3 is TGTGCCAGCAGCCAAGATGGGGCAGGGGGCCCCTGGTTGACTGAAGCTTTCTTT.

This clonotype was seen a handful of times. The genes are TRBV12-3 or TRBV12-4 and TRBJ1-1, with D maybe TRBD1 (5 bases). V gave up 6 bases and J gave up 11 bases, with 16 bases separating them. The CDR3 loop spans 12 amino acids. Here the CDR3 DNA reads TGTGCCAGCAGCCCGGACATGCGAGGGGCTTTCTTT. Protein product: CASSPDMRGAFF.

This clonotype was found a few times. The V gene is TRBV6-5, the J gene TRBJ2-3; D might be TRBD1 (5 bases). The CDR3 is made up of 14 amino acids. V gave up 2 bases and J gave up 2 bases, with 8 bases separating them. Per the germline V gene, CDR1 is MNHEY and CDR2 is SVGAGI. The CDR3 sequence is CASSYQDNTDTQYF. CDR3 nucleotide sequence: TGTGCCAGCAGTTACCAGGACAACACAGATACGCAGTATTTT.

The chain joins TRBV11-2 to TRBJ2-3; TRBD1 is a possible D gene (5 bases). Germline V gene lookup returns CDR1 SGHAT and CDR2 FQNNGV. Trimming cost V 7 bases and J 4 bases, with 12 bases left between them. CDR3 length equals 13 residues. The CDR3 loop reads CASTGLGADTQYF. Written as DNA, the CDR3 is TGTGCCAGCACTGGATTAGGGGCAGATACGCAGTATTTT.

The chain employs TRBV29-1 and TRBJ2-5; no clear D gene. Trimming took 3 bases from V and 5 from J, leaving 13 bases between them. CDR1 is SQVTM, CDR2 ANQGSEA, per germline. The CDR3 is made up of 13 amino acids. Here the CDR3 DNA reads TGCAGCGTTGAGGCCAGGCCCGGGGAGACCCAGTACTTC. This translates into CSVEARPGETQYF.

The V call is TRBV5-4, the J call TRBJ1-4; D unclear. Germline CDR1 SGHNT, CDR2 YYREEE (reference sequence). The CDR3 contains 13 residues. V lost 4 bases and J lost 7, with 11 bases in between. CDR3 loop: CASSSHIGEKLFF. In nucleotides, the CDR3 is TGTGCCAGCAGCAGCCACATTGGTGAAAAACTGTTTTTT.